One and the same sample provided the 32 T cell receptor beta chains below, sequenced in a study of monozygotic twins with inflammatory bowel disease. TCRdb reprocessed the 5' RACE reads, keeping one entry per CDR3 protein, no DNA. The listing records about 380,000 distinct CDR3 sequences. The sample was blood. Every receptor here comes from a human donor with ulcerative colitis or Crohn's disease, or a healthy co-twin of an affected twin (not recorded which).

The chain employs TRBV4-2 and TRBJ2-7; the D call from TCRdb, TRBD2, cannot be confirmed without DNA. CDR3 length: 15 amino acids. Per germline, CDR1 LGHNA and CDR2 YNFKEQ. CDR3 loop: CASSQGSLDRYEQYF.

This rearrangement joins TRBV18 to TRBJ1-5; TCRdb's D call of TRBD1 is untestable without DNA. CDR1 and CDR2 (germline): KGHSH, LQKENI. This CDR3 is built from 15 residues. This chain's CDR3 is CASSRYRDRDQPQHF.

CDR3 loop: CASSYLPGQRDQETQYF. The V gene is TRBV18, the J gene TRBJ2-5; TCRdb designates TRBD1, a call that cannot be tested without DNA. The CDR3 length is 17 residues. Germline V gene sequence: CDR1 KGHSH, CDR2 LQKENI.

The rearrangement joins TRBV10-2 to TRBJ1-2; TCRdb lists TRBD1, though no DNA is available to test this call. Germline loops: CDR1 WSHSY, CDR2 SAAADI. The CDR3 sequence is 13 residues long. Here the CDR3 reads CACAKQGNYGYTF.

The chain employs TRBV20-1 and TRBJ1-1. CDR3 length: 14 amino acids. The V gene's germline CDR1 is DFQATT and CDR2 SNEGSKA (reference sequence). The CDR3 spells CSASSGTMNTEAFF.

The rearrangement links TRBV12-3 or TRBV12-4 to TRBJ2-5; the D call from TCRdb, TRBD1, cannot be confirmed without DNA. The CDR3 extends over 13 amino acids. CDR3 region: CASSLGGSETQCF.

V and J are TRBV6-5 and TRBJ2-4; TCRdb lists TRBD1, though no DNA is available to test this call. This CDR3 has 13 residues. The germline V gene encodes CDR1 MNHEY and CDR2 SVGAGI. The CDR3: CASRRDRGDIQYF.

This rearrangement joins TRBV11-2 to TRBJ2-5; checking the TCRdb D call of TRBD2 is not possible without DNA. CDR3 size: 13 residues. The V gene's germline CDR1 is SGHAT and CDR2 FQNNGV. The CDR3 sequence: CASSALVRETQYF.

CDR3 protein: CASSPAGTGAYEQYF. The chain employs TRBV4-2 and TRBJ2-7; TCRdb designates TRBD1, a call that cannot be tested without DNA. Germline loops: CDR1 LGHNA, CDR2 YNFKEQ. CDR3 length: 15 amino acids.

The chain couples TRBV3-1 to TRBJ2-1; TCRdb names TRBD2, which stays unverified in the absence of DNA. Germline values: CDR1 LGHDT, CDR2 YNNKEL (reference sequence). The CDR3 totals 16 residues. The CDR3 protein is CASSQGGRFAGTSVFF.

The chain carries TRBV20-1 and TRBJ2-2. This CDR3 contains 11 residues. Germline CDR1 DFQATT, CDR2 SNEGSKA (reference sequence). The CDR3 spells CSARRSGELFF.

The CDR3 reads CASSYGVAGGPSSYEQYF. The V gene is TRBV5-1, the J gene TRBJ2-7; no DNA is available, so the TRBD2 call from TCRdb remains unchecked. Per the germline V gene, CDR1 is SGHRS and CDR2 is YFSETQ. CDR3 length: 18 amino acids. The full variable domain, its missing parts supplied by reference TRBV5-1 and TRBJ2-7, is KAGVTQTPRYLIKTRGQQVTLSCSPISGHRSVSWYQQTPGQGLQFLFEYFSETQRNKGNFPGRFSGRQFSNSRSEMNVSTLELGDSALYLCASSYGVAGGPSSYEQYFGPGTRLTVT.

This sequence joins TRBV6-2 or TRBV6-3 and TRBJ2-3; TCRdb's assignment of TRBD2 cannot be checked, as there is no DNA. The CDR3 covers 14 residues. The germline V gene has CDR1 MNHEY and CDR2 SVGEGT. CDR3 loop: CASRLDYPTDTQYF.

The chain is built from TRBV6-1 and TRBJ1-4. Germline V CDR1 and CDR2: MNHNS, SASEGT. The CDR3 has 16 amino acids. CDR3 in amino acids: CASSRSGGWTNEKLFF.

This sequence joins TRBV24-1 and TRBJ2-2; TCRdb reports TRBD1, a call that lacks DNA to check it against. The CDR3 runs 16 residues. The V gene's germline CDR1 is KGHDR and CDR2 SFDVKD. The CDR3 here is CATSDTTTGFSGELFF.

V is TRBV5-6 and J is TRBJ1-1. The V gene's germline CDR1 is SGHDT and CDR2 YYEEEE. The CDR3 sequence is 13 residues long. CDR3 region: CASSLGPDTEAFF.

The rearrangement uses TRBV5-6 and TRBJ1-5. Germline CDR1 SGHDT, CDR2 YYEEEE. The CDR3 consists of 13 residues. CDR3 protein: CASSSRLNQPQHF.

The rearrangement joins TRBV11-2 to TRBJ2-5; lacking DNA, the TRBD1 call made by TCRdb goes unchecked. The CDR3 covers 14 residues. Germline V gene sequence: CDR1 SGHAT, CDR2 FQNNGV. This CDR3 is CASSDQTGGETQYF.

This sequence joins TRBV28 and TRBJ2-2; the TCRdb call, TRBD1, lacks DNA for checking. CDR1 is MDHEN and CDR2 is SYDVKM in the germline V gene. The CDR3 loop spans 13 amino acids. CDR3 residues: CASRRGVTGELFF.

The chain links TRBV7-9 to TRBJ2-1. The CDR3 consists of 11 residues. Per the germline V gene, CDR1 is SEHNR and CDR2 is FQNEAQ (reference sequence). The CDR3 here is CASSFVGEQFF.

The CDR3 sequence is CASSLVGVRNEQYF. The rearrangement links TRBV12-3 or TRBV12-4 to TRBJ2-7; TCRdb picks TRBD1, but there is no DNA to check that call. The CDR3 is 14 residues long.

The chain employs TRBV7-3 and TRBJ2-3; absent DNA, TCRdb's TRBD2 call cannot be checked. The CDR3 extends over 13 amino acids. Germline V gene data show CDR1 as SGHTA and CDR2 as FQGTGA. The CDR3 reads CASSLNGLVGQYF.

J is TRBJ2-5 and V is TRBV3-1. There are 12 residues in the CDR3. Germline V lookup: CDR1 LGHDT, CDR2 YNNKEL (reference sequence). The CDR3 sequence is CASSFRRETQYF.

CDR3 loop: CASSEGTYGNEQYF. This chain connects TRBV28 to TRBJ2-7; TCRdb's assignment of TRBD2 cannot be checked, as there is no DNA. The CDR3 is made up of 14 amino acids. CDR1 and CDR2 (germline): MDHEN, SYDVKM.

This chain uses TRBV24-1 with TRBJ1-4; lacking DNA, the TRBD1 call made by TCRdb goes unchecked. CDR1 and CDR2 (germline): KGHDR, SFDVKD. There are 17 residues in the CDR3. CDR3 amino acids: CATTRGAGVATNEKLFF.

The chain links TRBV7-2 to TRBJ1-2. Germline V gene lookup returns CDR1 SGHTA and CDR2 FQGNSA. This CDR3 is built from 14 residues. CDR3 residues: CASSKLTANYGYTF.

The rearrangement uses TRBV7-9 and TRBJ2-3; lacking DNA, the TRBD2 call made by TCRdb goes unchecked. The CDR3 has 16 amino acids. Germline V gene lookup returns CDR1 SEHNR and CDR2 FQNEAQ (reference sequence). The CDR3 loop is CASSRLAGGLTDTQYF. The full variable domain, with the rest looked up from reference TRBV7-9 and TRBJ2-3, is DTGVSQNPRHKITKRGQNVTFRCDPISEHNRLYWYRQTLGQGPEFLTYFQNEAQLEKSRLLSDRFSAERPKGSFSTLEIQRTEQGDSAMYLCASSRLAGGLTDTQYFGPGTRLTVL.

CDR3 protein: CASSPRQAYEQYF. The rearrangement joins TRBV12-3 or TRBV12-4 to TRBJ2-7; TCRdb names TRBD1, which stays unverified in the absence of DNA. This CDR3 is 13 amino acids long.

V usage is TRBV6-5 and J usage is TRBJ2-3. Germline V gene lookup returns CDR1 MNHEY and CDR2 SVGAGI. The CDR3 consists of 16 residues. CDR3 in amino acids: CASSSSGSTPTDTQYF.

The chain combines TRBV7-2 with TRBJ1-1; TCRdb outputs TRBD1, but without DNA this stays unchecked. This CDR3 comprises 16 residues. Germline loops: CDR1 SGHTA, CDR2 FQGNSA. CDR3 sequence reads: CASSLLGSTRGTEAFF. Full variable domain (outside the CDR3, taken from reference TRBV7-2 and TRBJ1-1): GAGVSQSPSNKVTEKGKDVELRCDPISGHTALYWYRQSLGQGLEFLIYFQGNSAPDKSGLPSDRFSAERTGGSVSTLTIQRTQQEDSAVYLCASSLLGSTRGTEAFFGQGTRLTVV.

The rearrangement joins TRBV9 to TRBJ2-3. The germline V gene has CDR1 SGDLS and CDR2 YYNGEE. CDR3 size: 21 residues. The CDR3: CASSPNLGKLRSRRSTDTQYF.

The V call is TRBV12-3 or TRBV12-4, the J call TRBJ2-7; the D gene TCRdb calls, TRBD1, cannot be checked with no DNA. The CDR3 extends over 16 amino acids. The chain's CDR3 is CASSFSIRDSTYEQYF.